Each of the 12 T cell receptor beta chains below was sequenced from the same sample in a study of T cells in Graves' hyperthyroidism and ophthalmopathy. RNA transcripts yielded amplified TCR beta CDR3 regions. During a first-round RT-PCR of the TCR CDR3, the HTBI primer set was used. TCRdb ran MiXCR on the multiplex PCR reads and lists one entry per CDR3 protein. Of 250,000 to 400,000 distinct CDR3 sequences in the sample, around 13% were seen once. Sequencing input: blood. The receptors come from a woman aged 40-49 years with Graves' ophthalmopathy.

The chain has TRBV15 and TRBJ1-3; D call uncertain. V was trimmed by 0 bases and J by 0 bases, leaving 9 bases between them. In germline, CDR1 is LNHNV, CDR2 YYDKDF (reference sequence). This CDR3 has 16 amino acids. The CDR3 DNA sequence: TGTGCCACCAGCAGAGATGAGGTGTACTCTGGAAACACCATATATTTT. It codes for CATSRDEVYSGNTIYF.

J is TRBJ2-3 and V is TRBV5-6, with D hard to call. CDR3 length equals 15 residues. Trimming took off 2 bases at V and 1 base at J, with 11 bases between the two ends. Germline assignment: CDR1 SGHDT and CDR2 YYEEEE. CDR3 region: CASSLRHPGTDTQYF. The CDR3 DNA reads as TGTGCCAGCAGCTTACGGCATCCCGGCACAGATACGCAGTATTTT. The full variable domain, with the rest looked up from reference TRBV5-6 and TRBJ2-3, is DAGVTQSPTHLIKTRGQQVTLRCSPKSGHDTVSWYQQALGQGPQFIFQYYEEEERQRGNFPDRFSGHQFPNYSSELNVNALLLGDSALYLCASSLRHPGTDTQYFGPGTRLTVL.

This chain connects TRBV28 to TRBJ2-5; TRBD2 might be the D (6 bases). The CDR3 consists of 13 residues. Germline CDR1 and CDR2: MDHEN and SYDVKM. V was cut by 6 bases and J by 3 bases, with 11 bases left in between. This CDR3 is CASSGRLEETQYF. DNA for the CDR3: TGTGCCAGCAGCGGGAGATTGGAAGAGACCCAGTACTTC.

This clonotype was observed at least ten times. This chain joins TRBV12-3 or TRBV12-4 and TRBJ1-2; 8 nucleotides line up with TRBD1. V trimming: 6 bases; J trimming: 5 bases; junction bases outside the gene matches: 8. The CDR3 loop spans 14 amino acids. CDR3 amino acids: CASRPTGGGYGYTF. The CDR3 DNA follows: TGTGCCAGCAGACCTACAGGGGGTGGGTATGGCTACACCTTC.

This clonotype was seen many times. J is TRBJ1-3 and V is TRBV12-3 or TRBV12-4; the D gene is possibly TRBD1 (6 bases). The CDR3 runs 16 residues. Trimming cost V 3 bases and J 4 bases, with 16 bases left between them. The CDR3 sequence: CASSFQPGAWGNTIYF. CDR3 coding DNA: TGTGCCAGCAGTTTTCAGCCGGGGGCTTGGGGAAACACCATATATTTT.

This clonotype was counted a few times. J is TRBJ2-5 and V is TRBV5-6, with 10 bases matching TRBD1. Germline lookup yields CDR1 SGHDT and CDR2 YYEEEE. The CDR3 contains 15 residues. J gave up 4 bases and V 4 bases, and 7 bases lay outside the gene matches. The CDR3 reads CASSRDRGRIETQYF. DNA for the CDR3: TGTGCCAGCAGCCGGGACAGGGGACGTATAGAGACCCAGTACTTC.

Ten or more counts support this clonotype. CDR3: CSVEGLTSGSSYNEQFF. The CDR3 DNA is TGCAGCGTTGAAGGTCTGACTAGCGGGTCCTCCTACAATGAGCAGTTCTTC. The chain is built from TRBV29-1 and TRBJ2-1; 10 nucleotides agree with TRBD2. CDR1 and CDR2 (germline): SQVTM, ANQGSEA. The ends lost 1 base at V and 0 bases at J; junction bases unmatched: 6. This CDR3 contains 17 residues.

This clonotype has ten or more counts. The V gene is TRBV2, the J gene TRBJ1-2, with 8 bases identical to TRBD1. Per the germline V gene, CDR1 is SNHLY and CDR2 is FYNNEI. With 3 bases clipped from V and 8 bases from J, the junction kept 2 bases outside the gene matches. CDR3 size: 12 residues. The CDR3 DNA sequence: TGTGCCAGCAGTGAGGACAGGGTCGGCTACACCTTC. Its translation: CASSEDRVGYTF.

This clonotype was seen many times. The V call is TRBV6-1, the J call TRBJ2-1; unclear D gene. Trimming took off 9 bases at V and 4 bases at J, with 7 bases between the two ends. The V gene's germline CDR1 is MNHNS and CDR2 SASEGT. This CDR3 has 11 residues. CDR3: CASVFYNEQFF. The CDR3, as DNA: TGTGCCAGTGTATTTTACAATGAGCAGTTCTTC.

The chain uses TRBV20-1 and TRBJ2-1; 8 nucleotides line up with TRBD2. Germline CDR1 is DFQATT and CDR2 is SNEGSKA (reference sequence). The trim removed 4 bases at V and 2 bases at J, leaving 10 bases unmatched. The CDR3 is 16 amino acids. Written as DNA, the CDR3 is TGCAGTGCTACCCGAGGCAGGACTAGCACCTACAATGAGCAGTTCTTC. Residues: CSATRGRTSTYNEQFF.

The chain has TRBV5-1 and TRBJ2-7; D is ambiguous. The CDR3 extends over 15 amino acids. The germline CDR1 and CDR2 sequences are SGHRS and YFSETQ. V lost 2 bases and J 3 bases, leaving 15 bases between the germline ends. The CDR3 bases are TGCGCCAGCAGCTTAGTCTCCAGACCAAACTACGAGCAGTACTTC. It is translated as CASSLVSRPNYEQYF.

The chain couples TRBV7-9 to TRBJ1-6; D perhaps matches TRBD1 (5 bases). The CDR3 runs 12 residues. V lost 7 bases and J lost 9, with 10 bases in between. CDR1 and CDR2 (germline): SEHNR, FQNEAQ (reference sequence). CDR3 sequence: CASNKGSSPLHF. The CDR3, as DNA: TGTGCCAGCAACAAGGGGAGTTCACCCCTCCACTTT.